Shown below are 8 T cell receptor beta chains from a single sample sequenced in a study of T cell changes during pregnancy in multiple sclerosis. Repertoires were generated with immunoSEQ multiplex PCR, while TCRdb's copy carries only in-frame clones and drops some. The profile covers tens of thousands of clones, with roughly 89% appearing a single time and 0.65% to 0.95% taken by the ten largest. Sample: CD4+ T cells from peripheral blood mononuclear cells, taken after pregnancy. These receptors were taken from a female donor in good health, enrolled as a control in a pregnancy study.

The rearrangement joins TRBV30 to TRBJ1-2, with no clear D. CDR1 and CDR2 from the germline V gene are GTSNPN and SVGIG (reference sequence). With 8 bases removed from V and 0 bases from J, the gap between germline ends came to 13 bases. This CDR3 contains 13 residues. The CDR3 sequence is CAGRPVANYGYTF. CDR3 nucleotide sequence: TGTGCCGGGCGCCCGGTAGCTAACTATGGCTACACCTTC.

The rearrangement joins TRBV7-3 to TRBJ1-2; D might be TRBD1 (5 bases). Germline assignment: CDR1 SGHTA and CDR2 FQGTGA. V lost 5 bases to trimming and J lost 2 bases, with 15 bases between them. The CDR3 runs to 15 residues. CDR3 in DNA: TGTGCCAGCAGCCTGATTGGGGGGATCAACTATGGCTACACCTTC. Its protein is CASSLIGGINYGYTF.

This rearrangement joins TRBV5-1 to TRBJ2-1; 8 positions match TRBD2. Germline V gene data show CDR1 as SGHRS and CDR2 as YFSETQ. J was trimmed by 8 bases and V by 0 bases; bases with no gene match: 13. The CDR3 spans 17 residues. The CDR3 spells CASSLGREGLPLDEQFF. The DNA of the CDR3 is TGCGCCAGCAGCTTGGGACGGGAGGGCCTCCCCTTGGATGAGCAGTTCTTC.

V gene TRBV7-9 combines with J gene TRBJ1-2; D is unclear. CDR3 size: 13 residues. In germline, CDR1 is SEHNR, CDR2 FQNEAQ (reference sequence). V lost 5 bases and J 5 bases, leaving 12 bases between the germline ends. CDR3 in amino acids: CASSLQSGYGYTF. In DNA form, the CDR3 reads TGTGCCAGCAGCCTCCAGTCGGGTTATGGCTACACCTTC.

This chain links TRBV5-1 with TRBJ2-1; 11 bases match TRBD2. Germline CDR1 reads SGHRS; CDR2 reads YFSETQ. This CDR3 is 22 amino acids long. V was pared by 0 bases and J by 0 bases, with 17 bases of the junction left unmatched. The CDR3 loop reads CASSLAPRLAGPGGSSYNEQFF. In DNA, the CDR3 is TGCGCCAGCAGCTTGGCCCCAAGACTAGCGGGACCCGGAGGGAGCTCCTACAATGAGCAGTTCTTC.

V is TRBV10-1 and J is TRBJ1-1; D is unclear. This CDR3 region has 13 residues. The V gene lost 0 bases and the J gene lost 5 bases, with 7 bases spanning the gap. Germline CDR1 WNHNN, CDR2 SYGVQD (reference sequence). The CDR3 DNA follows: TGCGCCAGCAGTGAGTCAAGAGGGACTGAAGCTTTCTTT. Translating it yields CASSESRGTEAFF.

The CDR3 nucleotides are TGTGCCAGCAGTTTATTAGGGGCGTCAGCTTTCTTT. Translating it yields CASSLLGASAFF. V usage is TRBV28 and J usage is TRBJ1-1; D perhaps matches TRBD1 (5 bases). Germline loops: CDR1 MDHEN, CDR2 SYDVKM. The CDR3 is 12 amino acids. Trimming left V 1 base short and J 10 bases short, with 10 bases between.

The V gene is TRBV6-1, the J gene TRBJ2-5; TRBD1 aligns across 10 bases. Per germline, CDR1 MNHNS and CDR2 SASEGT. The trim removed 8 bases at V and 5 bases at J, leaving 2 bases unmatched. This CDR3 comprises 12 residues. The DNA of the CDR3 is TGTGCCAGCGGACAGGGGGAGGAGACCCAGTACTTC. Its translation: CASGQGEETQYF.